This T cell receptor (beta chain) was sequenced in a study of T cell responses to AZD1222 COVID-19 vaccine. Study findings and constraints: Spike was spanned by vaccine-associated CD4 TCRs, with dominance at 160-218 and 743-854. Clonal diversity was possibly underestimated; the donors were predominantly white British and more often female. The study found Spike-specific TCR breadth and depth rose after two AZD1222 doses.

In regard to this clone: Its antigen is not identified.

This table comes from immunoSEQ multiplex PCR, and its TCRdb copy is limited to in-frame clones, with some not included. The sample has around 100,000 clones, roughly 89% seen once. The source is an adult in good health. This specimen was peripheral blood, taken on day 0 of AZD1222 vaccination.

CDR3 protein: CASSLATMSDQETQYF. Written as DNA, the CDR3 is TGCGCCAGCAGCTTGGCGACAATGAGCGACCAAGAGACCCAGTACTTC. This chain uses TRBV5-1 with TRBJ2-5, with D uncertain. The ends were cut back, 0 bases at V and 0 bases at J, with 12 bases in the middle. The CDR3 is 16 amino acids. Germline CDR1 and CDR2: SGHRS and YFSETQ.